These 21 T cell receptor beta chains share one sample of origin, sequenced in a study of CD8 T cells in ankylosing spondylitis. Study-wide results and limits: Several highly homologous variants made up a TCR beta motif that seemed to typify ankylosing spondylitis blood.

TCRdb ran MiXCR on the 5' RACE reads and lists one entry per CDR3 protein. This sample has 670,000 or so distinct CDR3 sequences, with around 20% found just once. The antigens these receptors bind are not known. The specimen was blood, either unsorted or a sorted T cell fraction (not recorded which). The receptors were sampled from a male donor with ankylosing spondylitis.

V and J are TRBV27 and TRBJ2-7, with a weak D call TRBD1 (6 bases). The CDR3 is 14 amino acids. The V gene's germline CDR1 is MNHEY and CDR2 SMNVEV (reference sequence). V was shortened by 4 bases and J by 5 bases, with 15 bases between the two germline ends. In DNA form, the CDR3 reads TGTGCCAGCAGTTCCCGGGACACCTATAACGAGCAGTACTTC. This encodes CASSSRDTYNEQYF.

This clonotype was picked up a small number of times. This chain joins TRBV2 and TRBJ2-5, with TRBD1 identical over 9 bases. Germline V gene data show CDR1 as SNHLY and CDR2 as FYNNEI. The CDR3 totals 15 residues. V trimming: 4 bases; J trimming: 2 bases; junction bases outside the gene matches: 5. Written as DNA, the CDR3 is TGTGCCAGCAGTGGGTGGGACAGGGAACAAGAGACCCAGTACTTC. It is translated as CASSGWDREQETQYF.

A few counts support this clonotype. The V gene is TRBV4-2, the J gene TRBJ2-1; D remains unclear. CDR1 is LGHNA, CDR2 YNFKEQ, per germline. The CDR3 length is 13 residues. With 0 bases removed from V and 7 bases from J, the gap between germline ends came to 7 bases. The chain's CDR3 is CASSQDTANEQFF. Written as DNA, the CDR3 is TGTGCCAGCAGCCAAGATACCGCGAATGAGCAGTTCTTC.

The gene calls are TRBV5-1 and TRBJ2-7; 13 nucleotides line up with TRBD2. The length of the CDR3 is 17 residues. With V trimmed by 4 bases and J by 2 bases, 9 bases remained unmatched. From germline, CDR1 is SGHRS and CDR2 YFSETQ. The CDR3 protein is CASSREAGLAGAYEQYF. CDR3 sequence (DNA): TGCGCCAGCAGCCGGGAGGCCGGACTAGCGGGGGCCTACGAGCAGTACTTC.

The genes are TRBV20-1 and TRBJ1-1, with D tentatively TRBD1 (6 bases). The germline V gene encodes CDR1 DFQATT and CDR2 SNEGSKA (reference sequence). The CDR3 is 14 residues long. V was trimmed by 5 bases and J by 1 base, leaving 14 bases between them. CDR3 sequence: CSAPEGGKNTEAFF. CDR3 DNA: TGCAGTGCTCCCGAGGGGGGTAAGAACACTGAAGCTTTCTTT.

V and J are TRBV7-2 and TRBJ2-2, with D tentatively TRBD1 (7 bases). The length of the CDR3 is 15 residues. Germline V gives CDR1 SGHTA, CDR2 FQGNSA. Trimming cost V 5 bases and J 4 bases, with 14 bases left between them. The CDR3 is CASSPRGVSTGELFF. For the CDR3, the DNA is TGTGCCAGCAGCCCCAGGGGGGTTAGCACCGGGGAGCTGTTTTTT.

This clonotype turned up a few times. The chain links TRBV4-2 to TRBJ1-2, with a weak D call TRBD1 (6 bases). V was shortened by 6 bases and J by 4 bases, with 15 bases between the two germline ends. The CDR3 sequence is 14 residues long. Germline CDR1 reads LGHNA; CDR2 reads YNFKEQ. The CDR3 sequence: CASSEGDGSYGYTF. The CDR3 DNA reads as TGTGCCAGCAGTGAGGGGGATGGTAGCTATGGCTACACCTTC.

The chain employs TRBV20-1 and TRBJ2-3, with 10 bases identical to TRBD2. There are 18 residues in the CDR3. CDR1 is DFQATT and CDR2 is SNEGSKA in the germline V gene (reference sequence). Trimming took 3 bases from V and 2 from J; bases not matched to a gene: 14. The CDR3 loop is CSARQPNNLAGVTDTQYF. CDR3 DNA: TGCAGTGCTAGGCAACCTAACAACCTAGCGGGAGTCACAGATACGCAGTATTTT.

This clonotype showed up just a few times. V usage is TRBV11-2 and J usage is TRBJ2-1; maybe TRBD1 (5 bases). The CDR3 has 15 residues. The V and J ends lost 5 bases and 2 bases respectively, with 13 bases between them. Germline V gene sequence: CDR1 SGHAT, CDR2 FQNNGV. CDR3: CASSLRQSTYNEQFF. Here the CDR3 DNA reads TGTGCCAGCAGCCTCAGACAGTCAACCTACAATGAGCAGTTCTTC.

This clonotype was seen only a few times. The V and J genes are TRBV4-3 and TRBJ1-2; 7 nucleotides line up with TRBD1. V dropped 1 base and J dropped 5; count of bases not matched to a gene: 10. Per the germline V gene, CDR1 is LGHNA and CDR2 is YSLEER. The CDR3 is 16 amino acids. CDR3 nucleotide sequence: TGCGCCAGCAGCCAAGTAATGGCAGGGGGAGAGTATGGCTACACCTTC. It encodes CASSQVMAGGEYGYTF.

This clonotype turned up a few times. This chain uses TRBV12-3 or TRBV12-4 with TRBJ2-3, with D unresolved. The CDR3 is 14 residues long. V was cut by 8 bases and J by 2 bases, with 14 bases left in between. The DNA of the CDR3 is TGTGCCAGCGGGAAAACAGTGGCCACAGATACGCAGTATTTT. Amino acid sequence: CASGKTVATDTQYF.

This clonotype has more than one count but fewer than ten. The genes are TRBV29-1 and TRBJ2-5, with D possibly matching TRBD2 (5 bases). This CDR3 region has 12 residues. V gave up 3 bases and J gave up 5 bases, with 10 bases separating them. The germline V gene encodes CDR1 SQVTM and CDR2 ANQGSEA. As DNA, the CDR3 is TGCAGCGTTGATTTTACGGGGGAGACCCAGTACTTC. This gives the protein CSVDFTGETQYF.

There are a few counts of this clonotype. The chain joins TRBV11-2 to TRBJ2-5; 9 nucleotides agree with TRBD2. Germline V lookup: CDR1 SGHAT, CDR2 FQNNGV. The CDR3 spans 18 residues. The V gene end was trimmed by 0 bases and the J gene end by 2 bases; junction bases not matched to a gene: 10. The CDR3 DNA sequence: TGTGCCAGCAGCTTAGATGGATGGGGACTAGCTTTTCAAGAGACCCAGTACTTC. As protein: CASSLDGWGLAFQETQYF.

This clonotype has just a few counts. The chain employs TRBV27 and TRBJ2-1, with 9 bases fitting TRBD2. The CDR3 has 17 amino acids. V lost 4 bases to trimming and J lost 0 bases; unmatched junction nucleotides: 7. Germline V gene data show CDR1 as MNHEY and CDR2 as SMNVEV (reference sequence). CDR3: CASSSGAGGLSYNEQFF. CDR3 nucleotides: TGTGCCAGCAGTTCGGGGGCGGGGGGGCTCTCCTACAATGAGCAGTTCTTC.

This clonotype was detected a few times. The gene calls are TRBV4-1 and TRBJ2-7; D is ambiguous. The CDR3 totals 15 residues. Looked up from germline, CDR1 is MGHRA and CDR2 is YSYEKL. V dropped 1 base and J dropped 2 bases, with 12 bases sitting between them. CDR3 in amino acids: CASSQVPAGPYEQYF. The CDR3 DNA is TGCGCCAGCAGCCAAGTTCCGGCAGGTCCCTACGAGCAGTACTTC.

This clonotype was seen more than once but under ten times. V is TRBV20-1 and J is TRBJ2-7; D might be TRBD1 (5 bases). The ends were cut back, 6 bases at V and 4 bases at J, with 19 bases in the middle. The germline V gene encodes CDR1 DFQATT and CDR2 SNEGSKA (reference sequence). The CDR3 runs to 14 residues. This chain's CDR3 is CSARPYQGLYEQYF. The DNA of the CDR3 is TGCAGTGCCAGGCCTTATCAGGGATTGTACGAGCAGTACTTC.

Only a few counts were recorded for this clonotype. The chain uses TRBV27 and TRBJ2-7; D may be TRBD2 (5 bases). The V end was cut by 6 bases, the J end by 4 bases, with 13 bases between. Germline CDR1 is MNHEY and CDR2 is SMNVEV (reference sequence). There are 13 residues in the CDR3. CDR3 coding DNA: TGTGCCAGCAGAAGGACTGACACATACGAGCAGTACTTC. It codes for CASRRTDTYEQYF.

Only a few counts were recorded for this clonotype. In DNA form, the CDR3 reads TGTGCCAGCAGCTTAGATGGAGCAGGGTCCCAGTACTTC. Amino acid sequence: CASSLDGAGSQYF. The gene calls are TRBV7-8 and TRBJ2-5; possibly TRBD1 for D (5 bases). Trimming shortened V by 1 base and J by 9 bases, and 12 bases separated the two germline ends. The germline CDR1 and CDR2 sequences are SGHVS and FQNEAQ. The CDR3 covers 13 residues. The variable domain in full, completed from reference TRBV7-8 and TRBJ2-5, reads GAGVSQSPRYKVAKRGQDVALRCDPISGHVSLFWYQQALGQGPEFLTYFQNEAQLDKSGLPSDRFFAERPEGSVSTLKIQRTQQEDSAVYLCASSLDGAGSQYFGPGTRLLVL.

The chain couples TRBV12-3 or TRBV12-4 to TRBJ2-2; 8 nucleotides align to TRBD1. This CDR3 has 14 amino acids. V lost 3 bases and J lost 6; bases outside the gene matches: 3. CDR3 protein: CASSLTGAAGELFF. CDR3 sequence (DNA): TGTGCCAGCAGTTTGACAGGGGCGGCCGGGGAGCTGTTTTTT.

This clonotype was recorded a few times. V and J are TRBV27 and TRBJ2-6, with D uncertain. Germline lookup yields CDR1 MNHEY and CDR2 SMNVEV (reference sequence). Deletions cut 5 bases from V and 1 base from J, with 9 bases between. There are 15 residues in the CDR3. The CDR3 protein is CASSTLGSGANVLTF. The CDR3 bases are TGTGCCAGCAGTACCCTGGGGTCTGGGGCCAACGTCCTGACTTTC.

The gene calls are TRBV6-5 and TRBJ2-2, with 7 positions matching TRBD2. This CDR3 region has 15 residues. Germline CDR1 is MNHEY and CDR2 is SVGAGI. With 2 bases clipped from V and 3 bases from J, the junction kept 3 bases outside the gene matches. The CDR3 loop is CASSYGTIHTGELFF. The DNA for the CDR3 is TGTGCCAGCAGTTACGGGACTATTCACACCGGGGAGCTGTTTTTT.